The 17 T cell receptor beta chains below all came from one sample that was sequenced in a study of metastatic and nonmetastatic thyroid tumors. TCRdb used MiXCR to call clones anew from the PCR reads. The data hold 15,000 to 19,000 clones, with approximately 23% observed a single time. No patient received treatment before thyroid surgery. The sample comprised tumor tissue. These receptors were collected from a female donor with papillary thyroid cancer or a benign thyroid nodule (not recorded which). Some clones in this sample may be carry-over from other donors' samples.

This clone was counted once. CDR3 sequence (DNA): TGTGCCAGCAGCCTAGTTGGCGCTAACTATGGCTACACCTTC. Its translation is CASSLVGANYGYTF. This chain links TRBV11-1 with TRBJ1-2; D remains unclear. The CDR3 has 14 residues. The germline V and J ends were trimmed by 5 bases and 0 bases, with 10 bases remaining between them. Germline V gene lookup returns CDR1 SGHAT and CDR2 FQDESV (reference sequence).

Sample share makes this clone medium-sized. The genes are TRBV18 and TRBJ1-4; tentatively, D is TRBD1 (6 bases). The V end lost 4 bases, the J end lost 6 bases, and 9 bases lay between the germline ends. Germline CDR1 KGHSH, CDR2 LQKENI. CDR3 length: 13 amino acids. CDR3 residues: CASSRQVDEKLFF. The CDR3 DNA reads TGTGCCAGCTCACGACAGGTTGATGAAAAACTGTTTTTT.

This chain links TRBV10-1 with TRBJ2-7; possibly TRBD1 for D (5 bases). The CDR3 covers 15 residues. Trimming took 0 bases from V and 2 from J, leaving 11 bases between them. Germline V gene data show CDR1 as WNHNN and CDR2 as SYGVQD (reference sequence). CDR3 in DNA: TGCGCCAGCAGTGAGTCTGGAGCAGGGACCTACGAGCAGTACTTC. As protein: CASSESGAGTYEQYF.

V and J are TRBV30 and TRBJ1-1; 8 nucleotides agree with TRBD1. V trimming: 4 bases; J trimming: 0 bases; junction bases outside the gene matches: 4. CDR1 GTSNPN and CDR2 SVGIG come from the germline V gene (reference sequence). This CDR3 region has 14 residues. CDR3 sequence reads: CAWTTGVLNTEAFF. The CDR3 bases are TGTGCCTGGACGACAGGGGTGCTGAACACTGAAGCTTTCTTT.

The sample holds a few counts of this clone. One junction end does not reproduce the germline sequence, and a read error may be involved. The rearrangement uses TRBV28 and TRBJ1-1; D remains ambiguous. The CDR3 spans 12 residues. From germline, CDR1 is MDHEN and CDR2 SYDVKM. The CDR3, as DNA: TGTGCCAGCCTGACCGGGAACAGTGAAGCTTTCTTT. This encodes CASLTGNSEAFF.

The chain couples TRBV28 to TRBJ1-4; the D is unclear. The CDR3 is 11 amino acids. CDR1 is MDHEN, CDR2 SYDVKM, per germline. V lost 6 bases, J lost 7 bases, and 6 bases lay in between. The CDR3 protein is CASSDIEKLFF. The CDR3 nucleotides read TGTGCCAGCAGCGACATTGAAAAACTGTTTTTT.

This clone appeared once. The J gene is TRBJ2-7, the V gene TRBV5-6; possible D gene TRBD1, 6 bases. This CDR3 region has 18 residues. Per the germline V gene, CDR1 is SGHDT and CDR2 is YYEEEE. V lost 4 bases to trimming and J lost 2 bases, with 25 bases between them. The CDR3 is CASSPTLGIGQSPYEQYF. Here the CDR3 DNA reads TGTGCCAGCAGCCCGACCCTTGGCATAGGACAGTCCCCCTACGAGCAGTACTTC.

In its sample, this clone was seen many times. The chain uses TRBV20-1 and TRBJ2-3; 11 nucleotides match TRBD2. CDR1 DFQATT and CDR2 SNEGSKA come from the germline V gene (reference sequence). There are 14 residues in the CDR3. The trim removed 6 bases at V and 0 bases at J, leaving 2 bases unmatched. CDR3 DNA sequence: TGCAGTGCCAGGACTAGCGGGAGCACAGATACGCAGTATTTT. Translation: CSARTSGSTDTQYF.

This clone has more than one count but fewer than ten. A much larger clone sits a single nucleotide away, making a read error possible. The chain carries TRBV20-1 and TRBJ2-5; TRBD1 aligns across 7 bases. Germline CDR1 DFQATT, CDR2 SNEGSKA (reference sequence). This CDR3 is 14 amino acids long. The CDR3 coding sequence is TGCAGTGCTAGTTCCTATGACAGGGCAGAGACCCAGCACTTC. Residues: CSASSYDRAETQHF.

This clone was counted many times. V and J are TRBV5-6 and TRBJ2-3, with TRBD2 matching 9 bases. With 4 bases clipped from V and 6 bases from J, the junction kept 9 bases outside the gene matches. CDR3 size: 15 residues. Looked up from germline, CDR1 is SGHDT and CDR2 is YYEEEE. CDR3 protein: CASSRRGTSRDTQYF. DNA of the CDR3: TGTGCCAGCAGCCGGAGAGGGACTAGCCGTGATACGCAGTATTTT.

This clone was picked up many times. Other DNA sequences of this sample code for an identical CDR3. The CDR3 is CASSLGLAGSYEQYF. The CDR3, as DNA: TGCGCCAGCAGCTTGGGTCTAGCGGGTTCATACGAGCAGTACTTC. The V gene is TRBV5-1, the J gene TRBJ2-7, with 8 bases matching TRBD2. V gave up 0 bases and J gave up 4 bases; unmatched junction bases: 6. Germline V lookup: CDR1 SGHRS, CDR2 YFSETQ. There are 15 residues in the CDR3.

CDR3 protein: CASSLQIRGGHTEAFF. As DNA, the CDR3 is TGTGCCAGCAGTTTGCAAATCCGAGGGGGGCACACTGAAGCTTTCTTT. V and J are TRBV27 and TRBJ1-1; D is perhaps TRBD1 (6 bases). Trimming stripped 3 bases from V and 3 bases from J, with 17 bases between. The CDR3 runs 16 residues. In germline, CDR1 is MNHEY, CDR2 SMNVEV (reference sequence).

V and J are TRBV11-1 and TRBJ2-7; 11 bases map to TRBD1. Trimming removed 1 base from V and 6 bases from J; junction bases left unmatched: 8. The CDR3 has 16 residues. CDR1 and CDR2 (germline): SGHAT, FQDESV (reference sequence). DNA for the CDR3: TGTGCCAGCAGCTTAGGTCTCTGGACAGGGGGCCTCGAGCAGTACTTC. Its protein product is CASSLGLWTGGLEQYF.

The rearrangement uses TRBV7-6 and TRBJ2-1; 7 nucleotides agree with TRBD1. Germline V lookup: CDR1 SGHVS, CDR2 FNYEAQ. The CDR3 consists of 18 residues. The V gene end was trimmed by 1 base and the J gene end by 4 bases; junction bases not matched to a gene: 13. The CDR3 nucleotides read TGTGCCAGCAGCTTAGAAGACAGGGCCCAAGGGGGTTACAATGAGCAGTTCTTC. Residues: CASSLEDRAQGGYNEQFF. The whole variable domain, filled in from reference TRBV7-6 and TRBJ2-1, reads GAGVSQSPRYKVTKRGQDVALRCDPISGHVSLYWYRQALGQGPEFLTYFNYEAQQDKSGLPNDRFSAERPEGSISTLTIQRTEQRDSAMYRCASSLEDRAQGGYNEQFFGPGTRLTVL.

This clone was seen a handful of times. A junction end diverges from the germline sequence, so it may reflect a read error. The chain joins TRBV6-1 to TRBJ1-3; a possible D gene is TRBD1 (6 bases). The CDR3 runs 15 residues. Germline CDR1 MNHNS, CDR2 SASEGT. Here the CDR3 DNA reads TGTGCCAGCAGTGAACGGACTAGAGGGGGAAACACCATATACTTT. Translating it yields CASSERTRGGNTIYF.

This clone was counted ten times or more. The J gene is TRBJ1-5, the V gene TRBV19; D is unresolved. V was clipped by 7 bases and J by 1 base, with 17 bases between them. The CDR3 is made up of 16 amino acids. Germline V CDR1 and CDR2: LNHDA, SQIVND (reference sequence). The CDR3 protein is CASTGGEGLSNQPQHF. Here the CDR3 DNA reads TGTGCCAGTACTGGAGGCGAGGGATTGAGCAATCAGCCCCAGCATTTT.

This clone has at least ten counts. A read error may account for a junction end that differs from germline. J is TRBJ2-3 and V is TRBV19; the D is unclear. The length of the CDR3 is 13 residues. Germline values: CDR1 LNHDA, CDR2 SQIVND (reference sequence). In DNA form, the CDR3 reads TGTGCCAGTAGTACTCGGAGCACAGATGCGCAGTATTTT. Encoded protein: CASSTRSTDAQYF.